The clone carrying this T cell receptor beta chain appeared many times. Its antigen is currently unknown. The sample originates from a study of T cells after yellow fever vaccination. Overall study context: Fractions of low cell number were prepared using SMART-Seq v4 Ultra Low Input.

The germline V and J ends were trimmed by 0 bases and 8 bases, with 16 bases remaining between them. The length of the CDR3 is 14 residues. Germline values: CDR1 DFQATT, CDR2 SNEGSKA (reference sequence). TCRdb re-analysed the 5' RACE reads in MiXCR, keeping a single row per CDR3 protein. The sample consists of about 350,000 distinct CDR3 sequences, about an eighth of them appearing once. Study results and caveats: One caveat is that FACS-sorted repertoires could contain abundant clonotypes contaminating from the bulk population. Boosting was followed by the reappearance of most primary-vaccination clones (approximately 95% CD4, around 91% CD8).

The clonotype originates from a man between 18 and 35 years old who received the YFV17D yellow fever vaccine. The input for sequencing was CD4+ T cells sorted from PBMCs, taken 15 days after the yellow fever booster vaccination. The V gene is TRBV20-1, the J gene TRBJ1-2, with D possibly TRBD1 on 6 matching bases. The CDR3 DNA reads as TGCAGTGCTAGAGATCCCCAGGGGTCATGGGGCTACACCTTC. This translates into CSARDPQGSWGYTF.